The rows below give T cell receptor beta chains drawn from one sample of a study of blood T cell repertoires in COVID-19. Profiling relied on immunoSEQ multiplex PCR, and the TCRdb table lists in-frame clones only, not all of them. The top ten hold approximately 4.2% of the sample, which has roughly 120,000 clones, around 80% seen once. What was sequenced was peripheral blood. These receptor sequences come from a woman aged 80 or over with acute or convalescent COVID-19. The CDR3 runs from the conserved cysteine through the conserved F or W. A D gene is named only where the DNA matches it firmly. Clone size is given for some rows only: seen once, a few or many times, or a class if the clone is expanded.

-	-	TRBV21-1	TRBJ1-2	-	CATSAWGDGTGGYGYTF
-	-	TRBV7-2	TRBJ1-5	TGTGCCAGCAGCTTGCGGCAGGGTGGGGATCAGCCCCAGCATTTT	CASSLRQGGDQPQHF
TRBD2	once	TRBV5-6	TRBJ2-1	TGTGCCAGCAGCTTGCTGAGGGGACTAGCGGGTGGCAATGAGCAGTTCTTC	CASSLLRGLAGGNEQFF
TRBD1	once	TRBV4-2	TRBJ1-2	TGTGCCAGCAGCCAAGATCGACAGGGAGGAGGCTACACCTTC	CASSQDRQGGGYTF
-	-	TRBV30	TRBJ1-1	TGTGCCTGGAAGGAGGGGATTTACGGGGCGAACACTGAAGCTTTCTTT	CAWKEGIYGANTEAFF
-	-	TRBV14	TRBJ1-1	TGTGCCAGCAGCCAAGGGTGGGGGGTTGGTACTGAAGCTTTCTTT	CASSQGWGVGTEAFF
TRBD2	-	TRBV5-1	TRBJ2-1	TGCGCCAGCAGGGTACTAGCGGGAGAAGTGAACAATGAGCAGTTCTTC	CASRVLAGEVNNEQFF
-	-	TRBV9	TRBJ2-1	TGTGCCAGTACTAAGGATTTTGACTCTGGCAATGAGCAGTTCTTC	CASTKDFDSGNEQFF
TRBD1	-	TRBV6-6	TRBJ2-2	TGTGCCAGCAGTTACGGGACAGGGTGGAAGACCGGGGAGCTGTTTTTT	CASSYGTGWKTGELFF
TRBD1	-	TRBV7-8	TRBJ1-6	TGTGCCAGCAGCACCCACAGGGGTCGGATCACTAATTCACCCCTCCACTTT	CASSTHRGRITNSPLHF
TRBD2	-	TRBV9	TRBJ2-1	TGTGCCAGCAGCCCTGGAATCGGGGGTAGCGGGAGGGCCGAGGGTGAGCAGTTCTTC	CASSPGIGGSGRAEGEQFF
TRBD2	-	TRBV5-1	TRBJ2-3	TGCGCCAGCAGCTCACTAAGCGGGGGCACAGATACGCAGTATTTT	CASSSLSGGTDTQYF
TRBD2	-	TRBV19	TRBJ2-7	TGTGCCAGTACCCCAAAACTGACTAGCGGCTCCTACGAGCAGTACTTC	CASTPKLTSGSYEQYF
-	-	TRBV7-2	TRBJ1-6	TGTGCCAGCAGCTTAGGTCAGGGAAATAATTCACCCCTCCACTTT	CASSLGQGNNSPLHF
-	-	TRBV3-1/TRBV3-2	TRBJ2-1	TGTGCCAGCAGCCAGCGAGGGCAGGAAAGTGAGCAGTTCTTC	CASSQRGQESEQFF
TRBD1	once	TRBV28	TRBJ1-6	TGTGCCAGCCCGGGACAGCTGAATTCACCCCTCCACTTT	CASPGQLNSPLHF
-	-	TRBV11-1	TRBJ2-6	TGTGCCAGCAGCGTAGACAGCTCTGGGGCCAACGTCCTGACTTTC	CASSVDSSGANVLTF
TRBD1	-	TRBV19	TRBJ1-5	TGTGCCAGTAGTGTCCGGACAGGGTTGTTAGGTCAGCCCCAGCATTTT	CASSVRTGLLGQPQHF
TRBD2	-	TRBV5-6	TRBJ2-1	TGTGCCAGCAGCCCTCGGGGGGGCCGAGGGTATGAGCAGTTCTTC	CASSPRGGRGYEQFF
-	once	TRBV7-2	TRBJ2-6	TGTGCCAGCAGCTTAGCAGGGGTTTCCTCTGGGGCCAACGTCCTGACTTTC	CASSLAGVSSGANVLTF
TRBD1	-	TRBV7-2	TRBJ1-6	TGTGCCAGCAGCTTGTTTGGACAGGTCTCTAATTCACCCCTCCACTTT	CASSLFGQVSNSPLHF
-	-	TRBV28	TRBJ2-5	TGTGCCAGCAGTTACTCCCAGGGGCCGGAGACCCAGTACTTC	CASSYSQGPETQYF
TRBD1	-	TRBV28	TRBJ2-2	TGTGCCAGCAGTTTATTACAGGGGACGACCGGGGAGCTGTTTTTT	CASSLLQGTTGELFF
TRBD1	few	TRBV5-6	TRBJ2-5	TGTGCCAGCAGCTTGGCGACAGGGGGCAGGGAGACCCAGTACTTC	CASSLATGGRETQYF
TRBD1	few	TRBV30	TRBJ2-7	TGTGCCTGGAGTGGGACAGGGGGCCCCCTGGTCTTC	CAWSGTGGPLVF
-	-	TRBV5-8	TRBJ1-5	TGTGCCAGCAGAAGGGACTACAATCAGCCCCAGCATTTT	CASRRDYNQPQHF
-	few	TRBV7-9	TRBJ1-1	TGTGCCAGCAGCCTCCAGGGGAACACTGAAGCTTTCTTT	CASSLQGNTEAFF
-	-	TRBV6-2/TRBV6-3	TRBJ2-7	TGTGCCAGCAGTTGGAGAGGAAGGCTTAACGAGCAGTACTTC	CASSWRGRLNEQYF
-	few	TRBV3-1/TRBV3-2	TRBJ2-7	TGTGCCAGCAGCCAAGGGACAATTAGCTCCTACGAGCAGTACTTC	CASSQGTISSYEQYF
-	once	TRBV11-2	TRBJ2-3	TGTGCCAGCAGCTTAACCGGGAGAAACACAGATACGCAGTATTTT	CASSLTGRNTDTQYF
-	-	TRBV4-3	TRBJ1-1	TGCGCCAGCAGCCGAAGGGGGTCCCCTGAAGCTTTCTTT	CASSRRGSPEAFF
TRBD2	-	TRBV7-2	TRBJ2-3	TGTGCCAGCAGCCCTCCGTTTAGCGGGAGTAACTTGGATACGCAGTATTTT	CASSPPFSGSNLDTQYF
-	-	TRBV10-3	TRBJ1-1	TGTGCCATCAAAGGGAATAGGGGCACTGAAGCTTTCTTT	CAIKGNRGTEAFF
TRBD1	few	TRBV5-1	TRBJ1-4	TGCGCCAGCAGCTTGGGACAGGGTAACGAAAAACTGTTTTTT	CASSLGQGNEKLFF
TRBD2	-	TRBV5-1	TRBJ2-5	TGCGCCAGCAGCTTATCTGTGCTAGCGGGGGGGTATCAAGAGACCCAGTACTTC	CASSLSVLAGGYQETQYF
-	-	TRBV30	TRBJ1-5	TGTGCCTGGAGTGTGGGGGGGGCTAGCAATCAGCCCCAGCATTTT	CAWSVGGASNQPQHF
-	-	TRBV9	TRBJ2-3	TGTGCCAGCAGCGTAGGCGGTTTCACAGATACGCAGTATTTT	CASSVGGFTDTQYF
-	-	TRBV29-1	TRBJ2-3	TGCAGCGTTGTAAAGAGTGTCTCAACAGATACGCAGTATTTT	CSVVKSVSTDTQYF
TRBD1	-	TRBV5-1	TRBJ2-7	TGCGCCAGCAGCCCGGGACAGGCGGGGAACGAGCAGTACTTC	CASSPGQAGNEQYF
-	-	TRBV7-9	TRBJ2-7	TGTGCCAGCAGCTTAGGTAGCGGCCCACTGGACGAGCAGTACTTC	CASSLGSGPLDEQYF